This TCR beta chain was identified during a study of T cell repertoires in aging, cancer and after chemotherapy (dated by TCRdb to about 2019). With regard to the full study: Donors spanned six age groups from 30 or younger to 70 or older, with at least three individuals per group. Alongside 95 healthy donors serving as a reference group, the cohort included roughly 220 cancer patients, of whom around 91 had hematological cancers and 110 to 140 had solid cancers. The study profiled peripheral blood TCR beta repertoires from healthy donors and cancer patients to examine immunoaging and T cell reconstitution after chemotherapy. In total, the full dataset held about 8.8 million TCR reads. TCR repertoires from healthy donor controls were recorded over periods of several months to years and showed clear clonal overlap between repeated samplings.

Rearranged TRB sequences spanning V, D and J segments were amplified in a multiplex touch-down PCR with a mixed TRB-A/B primer pool. Illumina adapters and sample indices were attached to the amplicons through two consecutive PCR reactions run with Phusion HS II polymerase. The amplicons were purified from gel with the NucleoSpin Gel and PCR Clean-up kit and then assessed with Qubit and an Agilent 2100 Bioanalyzer. Sequencing of the libraries was done on an Illumina MiSeq with paired-end, single-indexed 600-cycle runs. In the original analysis: TRB sequences were processed with MiXCR versions 2.12 and 3.0.5. Each unique CDR3 nucleotide sequence was counted as one clone, and only productive sequences with at least two reads were retained. Shannon diversity, evenness, clonality (one minus evenness), and alpha-parameterized diversity profiles from alpha 0 to 5 were included as repertoire metrics. Generation probabilities of clones in paired pre- and post-chemotherapy samples were computed with the IGoR algorithm. TCRdb itself trimmed the public reads at Q25 with fastp, ran MiXCR and retained productive beta chains. Here each entry gathers all rows of one CDR3 protein and keeps the most common genes and DNA. In this record, the V and J calls reflect TCRdb's handling and not the investigators' own analysis. The sample contains more than 9,000 distinct CDR3 sequences, 32% of them found a single time. The biggest ten clones account for more than 3% of the sample.

The CDR3 measures 15 amino acids from cysteine to phenylalanine. The kept DNA is CDR3 alone, 45 bases in frame from the first base. The germline V gene encodes CDR1 LNHDA and CDR2 SQIVND (reference sequence). At the junction V is shortened by 7 bases and J by 0 bases, with 16 bases in between. Points on this clonotype: Its antigen is still unknown. No base qualities exist here, and no much larger clone lies one base off it.

TCR beta rearrangements were amplified from genomic DNA extracted from peripheral blood rather than from sorted cells or RNA. Paper-wide results and their limitations: An increase in median generation probability over the chemotherapy interval was observed in both cancer cohorts, suggesting that the repertoire was reconstituted through rebound thymic output. The authors noted that the repertoire data do not allow conclusions about immunological memory after chemotherapy. In healthy donors, the decline in TCR diversity with age was mainly explained by loss of richness, whereas in cancer patients loss of evenness was also found to contribute. Untreated patients with hematological or solid cancers showed significantly lower blood TCR diversity and higher clonality than age-matched healthy donors.

Sequences were obtained from blood. This clonotype was sampled from a human donor in good health. The sequence links TRBV19 to TRBJ2-7; the D segment may tentatively be TRBD1 or TRBD2, each giving 7 matched bases. The bases are TGTGCCAGTAATGACCCAGGGGGGGGCTCCTACGAGCAGTACTTC. Its protein reads: CASNDPGGGSYEQYF.